The T cell receptor (beta chain) described here comes from a study of CD8+CD57+ T cells in acquired aplastic anemia. Genomic DNA provided the template from which TCR beta VDJ and CDR3 profiles were obtained. TCRdb processed the reads anew with MiXCR; each CDR3 protein has one entry. The data show 350,000 to 450,000 distinct CDR3 sequences, approximately 70% seen once. There are 13 residues in the CDR3. V lost 4 bases, J lost 5 bases, and 14 bases lay in between. The V gene's germline CDR1 is GTSNPN and CDR2 SVGIG (reference sequence). This clonotype was seen repeatedly, ten times or more. Its antigen is not identified. General study points: It was found that under 30 CD8+ CDR3 sequences were shared between patients and controls.

The source material was sorted CD4+, CD8+, or CD8+CD57+ T cells (not recorded which) from PBMCs. The chain is built from TRBV30 and TRBJ1-2; D unresolved. This TCR was sampled from a human donor in good health, serving as a control. The CDR3 here is CAWNRGREYGYTF. CDR3 bases: TGTGCCTGGAATCGCGGGCGCGAGTATGGCTACACCTTC.